The source of this T cell receptor (beta chain) is a study of long-term antiretroviral therapy in people with HIV. This CDR3 is 16 amino acids long. From germline, CDR1 is MNHEY and CDR2 SVGAGI. V was clipped by 2 bases and J by 1 base, with 11 bases between them. Before DNA extraction, roughly 0.95-10 million cryopreserved PBMC were held in the samples. At survey level, the immunoSEQ assay was run in its v3.0 version. Clones were sequenced by immunoSEQ multiplex PCR, and TCRdb holds only the in-frame ones, with some missing. The sample lists fewer than 45,000 clones; 80% were seen once. The origin of this receptor is a man aged 25-45 years with HIV. Sequences were derived from unsorted PBMCs, sampled 3.4 years after starting antiretroviral therapy. This chain connects TRBV6-5 to TRBJ1-4, with D possibly TRBD1 on 6 matching bases. The CDR3 region has the DNA TGTGCCAGCAGTTACGACGGACAGTTAACTAATGAAAAACTGTTTTTT. It yields the protein CASSYDGQLTNEKLFF.